This TCR beta chain was captured in a study of blood T cell repertoires in COVID-19. Study details: Samples representing acute and convalescent COVID-19 were sourced from the United States, Italy and Spain. PBMCs, B-cell-depleted T cells, or T cells provided the cDNA or gDNA that made up the material.

Authors' analysis steps: Reference gene primer amplification gave estimated nucleated cell counts. Produced via immunoSEQ multiplex PCR; TCRdb's table is partial and in-frame only. The D gene and trimming were derived from the DNA, and the V and J assignments and clone size from that table. The repertoire holds 160,000 or so clones, with 89% as singletons. Germline CDR1 MNHEY, CDR2 SMNVEV (reference sequence). CDR3 size: 14 residues. The junction had 7 bases not matched to a gene; V was cut back by 3 bases and J by 8 bases. The sequenced sample was peripheral blood. The source is a man aged 55-75 years with acute or convalescent COVID-19. The rearrangement uses TRBV27 and TRBJ2-1; 7 bases map to TRBD2. CDR3 loop: CASSFRGVGYEQFF. The CDR3 DNA follows: TGTGCCAGCAGTTTTCGGGGGGTGGGCTATGAGCAGTTCTTC.